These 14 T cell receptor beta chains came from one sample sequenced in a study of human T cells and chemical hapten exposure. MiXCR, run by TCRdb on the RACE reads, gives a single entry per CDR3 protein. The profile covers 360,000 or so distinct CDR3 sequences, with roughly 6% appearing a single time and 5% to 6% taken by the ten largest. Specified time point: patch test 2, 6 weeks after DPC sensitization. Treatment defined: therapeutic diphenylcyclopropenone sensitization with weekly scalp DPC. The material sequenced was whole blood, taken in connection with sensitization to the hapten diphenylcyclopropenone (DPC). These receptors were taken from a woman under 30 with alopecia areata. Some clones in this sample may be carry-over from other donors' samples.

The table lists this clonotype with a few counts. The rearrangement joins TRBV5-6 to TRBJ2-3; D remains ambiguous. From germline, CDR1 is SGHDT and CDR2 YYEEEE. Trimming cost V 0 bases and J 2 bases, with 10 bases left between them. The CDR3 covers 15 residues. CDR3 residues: CASSLAGRITDTQYF. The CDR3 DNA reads TGTGCCAGCAGCTTGGCGGGCAGAATCACAGATACGCAGTATTTT.

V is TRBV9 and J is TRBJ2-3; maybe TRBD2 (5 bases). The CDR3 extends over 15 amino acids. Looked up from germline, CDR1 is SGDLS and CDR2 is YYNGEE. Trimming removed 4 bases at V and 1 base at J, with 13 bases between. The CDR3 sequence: CASSHPNGGTDTQYF. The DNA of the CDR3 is TGTGCCAGCAGCCACCCCAACGGGGGCACAGATACGCAGTATTTT.

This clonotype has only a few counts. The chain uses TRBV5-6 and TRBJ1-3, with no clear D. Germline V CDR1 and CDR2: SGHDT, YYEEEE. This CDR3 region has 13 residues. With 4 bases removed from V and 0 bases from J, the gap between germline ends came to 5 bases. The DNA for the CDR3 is TGTGCCAGCAGCCGACCCTCTGGAAACACCATATATTTT. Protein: CASSRPSGNTIYF. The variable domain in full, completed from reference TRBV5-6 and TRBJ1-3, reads DAGVTQSPTHLIKTRGQQVTLRCSPKSGHDTVSWYQQALGQGPQFIFQYYEEEERQRGNFPDRFSGHQFPNYSSELNVNALLLGDSALYLCASSRPSGNTIYFGEGSWLTVV.

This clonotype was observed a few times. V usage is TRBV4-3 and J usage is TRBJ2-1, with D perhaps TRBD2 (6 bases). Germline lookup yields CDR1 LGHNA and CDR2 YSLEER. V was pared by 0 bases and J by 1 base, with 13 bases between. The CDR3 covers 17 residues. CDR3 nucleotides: TGCGCCAGCAGCCAAGATTCCCGGGGGTTATCCTACAATGAGCAGTTCTTC. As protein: CASSQDSRGLSYNEQFF.

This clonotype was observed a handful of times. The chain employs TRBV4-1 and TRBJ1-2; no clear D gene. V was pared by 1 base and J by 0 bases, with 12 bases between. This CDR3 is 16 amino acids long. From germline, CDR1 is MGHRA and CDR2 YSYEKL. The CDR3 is CASSQVPTQANYGYTF. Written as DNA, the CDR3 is TGCGCCAGCAGCCAAGTCCCGACCCAAGCTAACTATGGCTACACCTTC.

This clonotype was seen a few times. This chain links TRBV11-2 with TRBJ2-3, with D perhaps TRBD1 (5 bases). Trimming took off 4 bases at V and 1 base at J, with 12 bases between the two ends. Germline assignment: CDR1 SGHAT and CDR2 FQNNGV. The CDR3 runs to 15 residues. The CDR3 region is CASSSLGEGTDTQYF. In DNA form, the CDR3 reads TGTGCCAGCAGCTCGCTAGGGGAAGGCACAGATACGCAGTATTTT. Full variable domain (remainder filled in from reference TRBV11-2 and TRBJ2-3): EAGVAQSPRYKIIEKRQSVAFWCNPISGHATLYWYQQILGQGPKLLIQFQNNGVVDDSQLPKDRFSAERLKGVDSTLKIQPAKLEDSAVYLCASSSLGEGTDTQYFGPGTRLTVL.

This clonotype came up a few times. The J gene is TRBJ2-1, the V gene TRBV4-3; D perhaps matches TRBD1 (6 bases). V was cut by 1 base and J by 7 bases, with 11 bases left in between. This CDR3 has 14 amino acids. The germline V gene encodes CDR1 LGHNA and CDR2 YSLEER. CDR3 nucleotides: TGCGCCAGCAGCCAAGGGACAGAAGTAAATGAGCAGTTCTTC. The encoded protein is CASSQGTEVNEQFF.

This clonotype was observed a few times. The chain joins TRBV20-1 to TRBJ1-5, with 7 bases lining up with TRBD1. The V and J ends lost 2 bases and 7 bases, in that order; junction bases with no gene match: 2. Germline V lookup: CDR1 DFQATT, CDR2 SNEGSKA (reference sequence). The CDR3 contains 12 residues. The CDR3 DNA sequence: TGCAGTGCTAGAAAGGGGGCACAGCCCCAGCATTTT. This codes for CSARKGAQPQHF.

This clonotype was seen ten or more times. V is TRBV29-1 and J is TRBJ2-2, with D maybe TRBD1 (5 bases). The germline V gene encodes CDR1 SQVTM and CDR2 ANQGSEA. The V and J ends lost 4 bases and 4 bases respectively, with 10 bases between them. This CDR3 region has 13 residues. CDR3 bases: TGCAGCGTTGCAGGGTCGGGCACCGGGGAGCTGTTTTTT. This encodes CSVAGSGTGELFF.

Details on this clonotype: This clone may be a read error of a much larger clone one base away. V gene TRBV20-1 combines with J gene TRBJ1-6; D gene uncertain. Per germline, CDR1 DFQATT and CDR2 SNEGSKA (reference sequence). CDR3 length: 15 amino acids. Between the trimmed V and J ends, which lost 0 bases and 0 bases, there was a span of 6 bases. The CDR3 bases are TGCAGTGCTAGAGAAAATAGCTCCTATAATTCACCCCTCCACTTT. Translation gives CSARENSSYNSPLHF.

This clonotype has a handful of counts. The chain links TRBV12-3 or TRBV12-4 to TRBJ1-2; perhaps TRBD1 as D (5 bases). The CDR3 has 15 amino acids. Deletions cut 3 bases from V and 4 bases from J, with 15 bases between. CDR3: CASSFDSPFLYGYTF. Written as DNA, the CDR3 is TGTGCCAGCAGTTTCGACAGTCCCTTTCTCTATGGCTACACCTTC.

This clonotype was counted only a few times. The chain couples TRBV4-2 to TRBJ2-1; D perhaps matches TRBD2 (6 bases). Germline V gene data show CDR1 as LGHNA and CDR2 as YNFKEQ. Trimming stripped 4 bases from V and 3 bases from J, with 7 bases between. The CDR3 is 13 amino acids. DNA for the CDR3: TGTGCCAGCAGCCCGGACTACTACAATGAGCAGTTCTTC. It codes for CASSPDYYNEQFF.

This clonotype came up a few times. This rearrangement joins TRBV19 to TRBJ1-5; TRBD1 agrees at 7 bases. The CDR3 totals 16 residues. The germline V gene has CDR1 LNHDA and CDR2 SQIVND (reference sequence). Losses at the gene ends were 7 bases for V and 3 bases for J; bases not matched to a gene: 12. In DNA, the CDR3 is TGTGCCAGTACCATTACAGGGGTGGAGAACAATCAGCCCCAGCATTTT. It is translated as CASTITGVENNQPQHF. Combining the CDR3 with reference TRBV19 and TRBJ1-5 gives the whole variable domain DGGITQSPKYLFRKEGQNVTLSCEQNLNHDAMYWYRQDPGQGLRLIYYSQIVNDFQKGDIAEGYSVSREKKESFPLTVTSAQKNPTAFYLCASTITGVENNQPQHFGDGTRLSIL.

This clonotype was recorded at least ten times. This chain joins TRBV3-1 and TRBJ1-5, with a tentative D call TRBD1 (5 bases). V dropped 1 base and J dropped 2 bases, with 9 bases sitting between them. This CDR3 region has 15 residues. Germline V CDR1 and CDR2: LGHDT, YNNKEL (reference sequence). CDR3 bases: TGTGCCAGCAGCCAAGGGCTGGGGGGCAATCAGCCCCAGCATTTT. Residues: CASSQGLGGNQPQHF.